This T cell receptor (beta chain) is drawn from a study of vaccination and CD4 T cells after COVID-19. Across the whole study: Post-COVID samples were collected a median around 99 days following diagnosis, spanning 35 to 161. Stimulation of the cells used overlapping spike peptide pools from SARS-CoV-2 and from the common cold coronaviruses HCoV-NL63, HCoV-OC43 and HCoV-229E.

Treatment in this sample: roughly 10-day PBMC culture with coronavirus spike peptide pools or control peptides (ViraFEST assay). Using peptide pools, antigen-specific T cells were expanded in ViraFEST before TCRs were sequenced. This CDR3 contains 17 residues. Trimming removed 6 bases from V and 5 bases from J, with 20 bases in between. Looked up from germline, CDR1 is MNHNS and CDR2 is SASEGT. The table lists this clonotype with a few counts. As yet, its antigen is unknown. Sequencing of cultured CD4+ T cell DNA used the Oncomine TCR Beta short-read assay. Using its own MiXCR run on the PCR reads, TCRdb lists one record per CDR3 protein. The sample carries about 16,000 distinct CDR3 sequences, roughly three fifths recorded once.

The origin of this receptor is a human donor who had recovered from COVID-19. The chain employs TRBV6-1 and TRBJ1-6; D ambiguous. Material for sequencing was CD4+ T cells from blood, cultured in vitro. CDR3 sequence: CASSFSGVRGDNSPLHF. In DNA, the CDR3 is TGTGCCAGCAGCTTCTCCGGAGTGCGGGGAGATAATTCACCCCTCCACTTT.